This T cell receptor beta chain emerged from a study of blood T cell repertoires in COVID-19. Study background: Acute-phase and convalescent COVID-19 samples originated in the United States, Italy and Spain. T cells, B-cell-depleted T cells, or PBMCs supplied cDNA or gDNA.

Trimming cost V 4 bases and J 0 bases, with 11 bases left between them. The CDR3 runs to 14 residues. Germline V lookup: CDR1 SGHNT, CDR2 YYREEE (reference sequence). Original processing notes: Reference gene primer amplification gave nucleated cell count estimates. Libraries were prepared by immunoSEQ multiplex PCR; TCRdb keeps only in-frame clonotypes and omits some of them. Clone size and the V and J calls come from that table; the DNA yielded D and trimming. The sample carries hundreds of thousands of clones, approximately 87% recorded once. The sample was peripheral blood. This chain uses TRBV5-4 with TRBJ2-7; D call uncertain. The clonotype was recovered from a human donor in a cohort sampled during active COVID-19. The CDR3 region has the DNA TGTGCCAGCAGCAGAAGCGATTCCTCCTACGAGCAGTACTTC. Its translation: CASSRSDSSYEQYF.